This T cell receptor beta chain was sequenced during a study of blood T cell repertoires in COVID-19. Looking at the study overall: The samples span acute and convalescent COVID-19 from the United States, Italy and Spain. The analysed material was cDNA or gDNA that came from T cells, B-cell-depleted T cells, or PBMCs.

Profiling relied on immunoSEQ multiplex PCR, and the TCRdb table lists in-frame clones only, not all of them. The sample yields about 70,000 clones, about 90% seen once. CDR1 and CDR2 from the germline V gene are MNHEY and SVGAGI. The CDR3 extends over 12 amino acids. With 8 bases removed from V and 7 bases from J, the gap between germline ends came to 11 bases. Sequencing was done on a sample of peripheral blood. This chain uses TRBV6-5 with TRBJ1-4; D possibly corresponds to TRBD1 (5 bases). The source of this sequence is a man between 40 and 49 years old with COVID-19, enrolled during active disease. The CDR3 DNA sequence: TGTGCCAGCCAAGGGGTGGGTGAAAAACTGTTTTTT. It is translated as CASQGVGEKLFF.